This is a list of T cell receptor beta chains from one sample in a study of CXCR3-negative and CXCR3-positive naive CD8 T cells. TCRdb reprocessed the 5' RACE reads, with one entry per CDR3 protein and no DNA. This listing includes some 140,000 distinct CDR3 sequences. Material for sequencing was naive CXCR3+ CD8+ T cells from blood. Receptors originate from a human donor in good health. Some clones in this sample may be carry-over from other donors' samples. Both conserved end residues are part of each CDR3.

CDR3 length: 13
J gene: TRBJ1-2
V gene: TRBV12-3/TRBV12-4
CDR3 protein: CAGSGPSNYGYTF

CDR3 length: 15
J gene: TRBJ1-1
V gene: TRBV10-3
CDR3 protein: CAISEGDIMNTEAFF

CDR3 length: 16
J gene: TRBJ2-3
V gene: TRBV29-1
CDR3 protein: CSVVLTSGGFPDTQYF

CDR3 length: 13
J gene: TRBJ1-1
V gene: TRBV20-1
CDR3 protein: CSASQGDGTEAFF

CDR3 length: 17
J gene: TRBJ2-7
V gene: TRBV28
CDR3 protein: CASSPRGSGRRSYEQYF

CDR3 length: 13
J gene: TRBJ2-7
V gene: TRBV20-1
CDR3 protein: CSAGSGSPYEQYF

CDR3 length: 13
J gene: TRBJ1-2
V gene: TRBV7-3
CDR3 protein: CASSPGGYYGYTF

CDR3 length: 17
J gene: TRBJ1-6
V gene: TRBV7-9
CDR3 protein: CASSDMGSDSYNSPLHF

CDR3 length: 13
J gene: TRBJ2-7
V gene: TRBV4-1
CDR3 protein: CASSQGVAYEQYF

CDR3 length: 13
J gene: TRBJ1-2
V gene: TRBV21-1
CDR3 protein: CASRPGQGAGYTF

CDR3 length: 16
J gene: TRBJ2-3
V gene: TRBV2
CDR3 protein: CASSEGASASTDTQYF

CDR3 length: 14
J gene: TRBJ2-7
V gene: TRBV5-5
CDR3 protein: CASSPGTRRYEQYF

CDR3 length: 18
J gene: TRBJ2-1
V gene: TRBV28
CDR3 protein: CASSLLGTSGRARDEQFF

CDR3 length: 17
J gene: TRBJ1-1
V gene: TRBV5-1
CDR3 protein: CASSLAEPGQTLTEAFF

CDR3 length: 15
J gene: TRBJ2-4
V gene: TRBV7-9
CDR3 protein: CASSLLTGYRDIQYF

CDR3 length: 13
J gene: TRBJ2-5
V gene: TRBV4-1
CDR3 protein: CASSQSRGGDEYF

CDR3 length: 13
J gene: TRBJ2-2
V gene: TRBV11-3
CDR3 protein: CASSSANTGELFF

CDR3 length: 15
J gene: TRBJ2-1
V gene: TRBV4-3
CDR3 protein: CASSHQQGSGNEQFF

CDR3 length: 12
J gene: TRBJ2-3
V gene: TRBV28
CDR3 protein: CASSRSTDTQYF

CDR3 length: 15
J gene: TRBJ2-1
V gene: TRBV29-1
CDR3 protein: CSVVGSTSGVNEQFF